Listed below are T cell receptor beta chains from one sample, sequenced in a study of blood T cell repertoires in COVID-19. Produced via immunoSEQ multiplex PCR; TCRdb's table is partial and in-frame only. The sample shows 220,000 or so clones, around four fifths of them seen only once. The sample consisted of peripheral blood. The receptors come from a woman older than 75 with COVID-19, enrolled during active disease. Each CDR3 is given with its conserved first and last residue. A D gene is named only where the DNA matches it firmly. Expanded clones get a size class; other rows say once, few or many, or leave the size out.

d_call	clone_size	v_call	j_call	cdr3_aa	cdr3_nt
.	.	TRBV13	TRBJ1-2	CASSHTSNTGPSYTF	TGTGCCAGCAGTCACACCTCAAACACAGGACCAAGCTACACCTTC
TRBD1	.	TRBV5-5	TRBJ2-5	CASSRDRGETQYF	TGTGCCAGCAGCCGGGACAGGGGAGAGACCCAGTACTTC
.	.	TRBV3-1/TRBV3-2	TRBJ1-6	CASSQGRTYNSPLHF	TGTGCCAGCAGTCAGGGGCGCACTTATAATTCACCCCTCCACTTT
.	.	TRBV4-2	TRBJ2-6	CASSQDAGRSSSGANVLTF	TGTGCCAGCAGCCAAGATGCCGGTCGGTCCTCCTCTGGGGCCAACGTCCTGACTTTC
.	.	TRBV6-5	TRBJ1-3	CASSYMGGKTGNTIYF	TGTGCCAGCAGTTACATGGGGGGGAAGACTGGAAACACCATATATTTT
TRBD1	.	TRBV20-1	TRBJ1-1	CSANTGQGTFF	TGCAGTGCTAACACGGGACAGGGGACTTTCTTT
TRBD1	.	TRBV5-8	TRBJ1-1	CASRPGTGGWTTEAFF	TGTGCCAGCAGGCCCGGGACAGGGGGGTGGACCACTGAAGCTTTCTTT
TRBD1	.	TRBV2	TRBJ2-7	CASSETGVSYEQYF	TGTGCCAGCAGTGAAACAGGGGTTTCCTACGAGCAGTACTTC
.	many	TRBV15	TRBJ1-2	CATSSFLTDYGYTF	TGTGCCACCAGCAGCTTCCTGACAGACTATGGCTACACCTTC
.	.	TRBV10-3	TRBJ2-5	CAISEPTGGALGTQYF	TGTGCCATCAGTGAGCCCACCGGAGGGGCTCTAGGGACCCAGTACTTC
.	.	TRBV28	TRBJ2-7	CASRRTFSSYEQYF	TGTGCCAGCAGGCGGACTTTCTCTAGCTACGAGCAGTACTTC
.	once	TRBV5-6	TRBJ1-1	CASSTFGGNTEAFF	TGTGCCAGCAGCACGTTCGGGGGGAACACTGAAGCTTTCTTT
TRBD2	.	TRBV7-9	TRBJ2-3	CASSREGGDTQYF	TGTGCCAGCAGCCGGGAGGGGGGAGATACGCAGTATTTT
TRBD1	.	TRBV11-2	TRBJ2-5	CASSQGDRAFQETQYF	TGTGCCAGCAGCCAAGGGGACAGAGCGTTTCAAGAGACCCAGTACTTC
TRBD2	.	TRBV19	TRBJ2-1	CATRSPGGNNEQFF	TGTGCCACCCGTTCACCGGGGGGTAACAATGAGCAGTTCTTC
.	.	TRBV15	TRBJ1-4	CATSSPGRGIAKLFF	TGTGCCACCAGCAGTCCGGGTCGGGGGATAGCAAAACTGTTTTTT
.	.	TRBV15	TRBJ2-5	CATSRDRNQETQYF	TGTGCCACCAGCAGAGATAGAAACCAAGAGACCCAGTACTTC
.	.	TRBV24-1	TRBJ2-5	CATSGGLGIQETQYF	TGTGCCACCAGTGGGGGCCTTGGAATACAAGAGACCCAGTACTTC
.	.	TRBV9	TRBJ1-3	CASSTGQSPGNTIYF	TGTGCCAGCAGCACCGGACAGTCTCCTGGAAACACCATATATTTT
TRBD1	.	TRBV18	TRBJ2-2	CASSPGQVNTGELFF	TGTGCCAGCTCACCGGGACAGGTGAACACCGGGGAGCTGTTTTTT
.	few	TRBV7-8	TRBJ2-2	CASGWAERRGGELFF	TGTGCCAGCGGGTGGGCGGAAAGGAGGGGCGGGGAGCTGTTTTTT
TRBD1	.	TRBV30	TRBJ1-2	CAWRRGQGNYGYTF	TGTGCCTGGAGGAGGGGACAGGGGAACTATGGCTACACCTTC
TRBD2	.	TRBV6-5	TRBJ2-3	CASSYLTSGRGDTQYF	TGTGCCAGCAGTTACCTTACTAGCGGGCGGGGAGATACGCAGTATTTT
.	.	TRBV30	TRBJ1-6	CAWSKRTVGSPLHF	TGTGCCTGGAGTAAGAGGACAGTCGGGTCACCCCTCCACTTT
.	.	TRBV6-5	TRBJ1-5	CASSRQFDQPQHF	TGTGCCAGCAGTCGACAGTTCGATCAGCCCCAGCATTTT
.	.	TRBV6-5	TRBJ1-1	CASRTIPGVTEAFF	TGTGCCAGCCGCACTATCCCCGGGGTCACTGAAGCTTTCTTT
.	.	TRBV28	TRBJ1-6	CASRQGRSPLHF	TGTGCCAGCAGGCAGGGTCGATCACCCCTCCACTTT
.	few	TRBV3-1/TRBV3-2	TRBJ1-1	CASSQETGLKGNTEAFF	TGTGCCAGCAGCCAAGAAACAGGACTAAAGGGGAACACTGAAGCTTTCTTT
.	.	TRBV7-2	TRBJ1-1	CASSPRSLNLMNTEAFF	TGTGCCAGCAGCCCGCGTTCGTTGAACCTTATGAACACTGAAGCTTTCTTT
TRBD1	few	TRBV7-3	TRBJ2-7	CASSFSRQGDEQYF	TGTGCCAGCAGCTTTTCCCGACAGGGGGACGAGCAGTACTTC
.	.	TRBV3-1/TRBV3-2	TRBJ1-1	CASSQEGRNTEAFF	TGTGCCAGCAGCCAAGAGGGGCGGAACACTGAAGCTTTCTTT
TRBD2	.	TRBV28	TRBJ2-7	CASSSPGLAGKDEQYF	TGTGCCAGCAGTTCACCGGGACTAGCGGGAAAGGACGAGCAGTACTTC